The clone carrying this TCR beta chain was seen many times. The antigen remains undetermined. MiXCR was run by TCRdb on the 5' RACE reads, yielding one entry per CDR3 protein. This table has hundreds of thousands of distinct CDR3 sequences, 9% to 15% appearing once. The data belong to a study of identical twins. Study-level points and caveats: Among monozygotic twins, out-of-frame TCR alpha sharing exceeded what models predicted. For out-of-frame beta sequences, excess twin sharing was weaker.

This CDR3 contains 15 residues. Per germline, CDR1 SQVTM and CDR2 ANQGSEA. The V and J ends lost 1 base and 4 bases, in that order; junction bases with no gene match: 7. These data are also associated with another study on yellow fever vaccine responses in identical twins. That paper notes: Reportedly, the response of twins' T cells to the vaccine seemed partly convergent, partly personalized.

The sample taken for sequencing was CD8+ T cells sorted from blood. This TCR came from a woman younger than 30 in good health. The V gene is TRBV29-1, the J gene TRBJ1-3; 7 bases are a match to TRBD1. The CDR3 is CSVEGYRGEGNTIYF. CDR3 DNA sequence: TGCAGCGTTGAAGGCTACAGGGGAGAAGGAAACACCATATATTTT.